The 9 T cell receptor beta chains given below trace back to one sample, sequenced in a study of cytomegalovirus exposure and HLA in healthy donors. This PCR relied on a set of 60 Vbeta primers and 13 Jbeta primers. The method was immunoSEQ multiplex PCR; TCRdb's version includes in-frame clones alone and lacks a portion of them. The sample lists about 84,000 clones, about 60% occurring once. Sample: PBMCs. The receptors come from a woman aged 40 to 50 in good health and CMV-seropositive.

The CDR3 nucleotides read TGTGCCAGCAGCCAAGTCCCAGGGCAAACTCTCCAGCCCCAGCATTTT. Protein product: CASSQVPGQTLQPQHF. This sequence joins TRBV4-2 and TRBJ1-5; possible D gene TRBD1, 5 bases. This CDR3 contains 16 residues. Germline-derived CDR1 and CDR2 are LGHNA and YNFKEQ. V was trimmed by 1 base and J by 7 bases, leaving 17 bases between them.

The J gene is TRBJ2-3, the V gene TRBV7-2; TRBD2 aligns across 10 bases. The CDR3 consists of 15 residues. In germline, CDR1 is SGHTA, CDR2 FQGNSA. Trimming took 5 bases from V and 1 from J; bases not matched to a gene: 3. The chain's CDR3 is CASSRGLAGTDTQYF. In DNA, the CDR3 is TGTGCCAGCAGCAGAGGACTAGCGGGCACAGATACGCAGTATTTT.

This chain connects TRBV2 to TRBJ1-2; D not certain. The germline V gene encodes CDR1 SNHLY and CDR2 FYNNEI. This CDR3 comprises 12 residues. V lost 6 bases and J 7 bases, leaving 12 bases between the germline ends. The CDR3 DNA follows: TGTGCCAGCAGCTTTCCGAGGAGTGGCTACACCTTC. This sequence encodes CASSFPRSGYTF.

The gene calls are TRBV7-2 and TRBJ2-7; tentatively, D is TRBD2 (6 bases). Germline V gene data show CDR1 as SGHTA and CDR2 as FQGNSA. This CDR3 is 15 amino acids long. Trimming shortened V by 4 bases and J by 4 bases, and 17 bases separated the two germline ends. The CDR3 coding sequence is TGTGCCAGCAGCTCGCAATCACGGAGCGGGTACGAGCAGTACTTC. Its protein product is CASSSQSRSGYEQYF.

About this clone itself: Germline and junction disagree at one end, which may indicate a read error. The genes are TRBV7-9 and TRBJ1-4; 8 nucleotides agree with TRBD1. CDR1 SEHNR and CDR2 FQNEAQ come from the germline V gene (reference sequence). This CDR3 has 17 residues. CDR3 residues: CASSLARGQGLNEKLFF. The DNA for the CDR3 is TGTGCCAGCAGCCTAGCCCGCGGACAGGGACTAAATGAAAAACTGTTTTTT. Together with reference TRBV7-9 and TRBJ1-4, the CDR3 gives the full variable domain: DTGVSQNPRHKITKRGQNVTFRCDPISEHNRLYWYRQTLGQGPEFLTYFQNEAQLEKSRLLSDRFSAERPKGSFSTLEIQRTEQGDSAMYLCASSLARGQGLNEKLFFGSGTQLSVL.

This clone was recorded only once. The V gene is TRBV9, the J gene TRBJ2-1, with 8 bases aligning to TRBD2. The junction had 9 bases not matched to a gene; V was cut back by 0 bases and J by 7 bases. CDR1 and CDR2 (germline): SGDLS, YYNGEE. The CDR3 has 16 residues. The CDR3 is CASSVGLAGTPNEQFF. CDR3 DNA: TGTGCCAGCAGCGTAGGTTTAGCGGGAACCCCTAATGAGCAGTTCTTC.

This rearrangement joins TRBV27 to TRBJ1-4; D not certain. With 6 bases removed from V and 3 bases from J, the gap between germline ends came to 17 bases. The CDR3 consists of 16 residues. Germline CDR1 is MNHEY and CDR2 is SMNVEV (reference sequence). The CDR3 here is CASRRASTVANEKLFF. The CDR3 nucleotides are TGTGCCAGCAGGCGTGCCTCTACTGTGGCTAATGAAAAACTGTTTTTT.

This chain joins TRBV7-6 and TRBJ2-1; 7 nucleotides line up with TRBD2. Trimming removed 10 bases from V and 9 bases from J; junction bases left unmatched: 9. This CDR3 is built from 12 residues. Germline V gives CDR1 SGHVS, CDR2 FNYEAQ. This CDR3 is CATTGGIGEQFF. The DNA for the CDR3 is TGTGCCACCACGGGGGGAATTGGTGAGCAGTTCTTC.

This chain joins TRBV29-1 and TRBJ2-2; weak D call: TRBD1 (6 bases). Trimming left V 4 bases short and J 7 bases short, with 13 bases between. From germline, CDR1 is SQVTM and CDR2 ANQGSEA. The CDR3 spans 13 residues. CDR3 bases: TGCAGCGTTGTTTGGGGGCTGAGCGGGGAGCTGTTTTTT. Translation: CSVVWGLSGELFF.